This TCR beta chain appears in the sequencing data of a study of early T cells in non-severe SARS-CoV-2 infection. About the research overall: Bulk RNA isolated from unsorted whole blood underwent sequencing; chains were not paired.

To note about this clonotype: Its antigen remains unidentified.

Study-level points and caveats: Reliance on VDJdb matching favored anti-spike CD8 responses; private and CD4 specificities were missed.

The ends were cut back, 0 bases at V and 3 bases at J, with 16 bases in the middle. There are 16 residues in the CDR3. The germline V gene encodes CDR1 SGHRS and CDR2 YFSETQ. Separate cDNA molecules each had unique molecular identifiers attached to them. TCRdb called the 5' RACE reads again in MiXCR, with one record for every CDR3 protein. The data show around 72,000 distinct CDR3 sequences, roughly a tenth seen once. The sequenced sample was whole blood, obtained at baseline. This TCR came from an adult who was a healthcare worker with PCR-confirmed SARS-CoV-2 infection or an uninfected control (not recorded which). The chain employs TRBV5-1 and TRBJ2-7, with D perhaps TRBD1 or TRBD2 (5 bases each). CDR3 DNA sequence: TGCGCCAGCAGCTTGGTAGGGTTGGGGACCTTCTACGAGCAGTACTTC. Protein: CASSLVGLGTFYEQYF. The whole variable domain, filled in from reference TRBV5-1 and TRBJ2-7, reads KAGVTQTPRYLIKTRGQQVTLSCSPISGHRSVSWYQQTPGQGLQFLFEYFSETQRNKGNFPGRFSGRQFSNSRSEMNVSTLELGDSALYLCASSLVGLGTFYEQYFGPGTRLTVT.